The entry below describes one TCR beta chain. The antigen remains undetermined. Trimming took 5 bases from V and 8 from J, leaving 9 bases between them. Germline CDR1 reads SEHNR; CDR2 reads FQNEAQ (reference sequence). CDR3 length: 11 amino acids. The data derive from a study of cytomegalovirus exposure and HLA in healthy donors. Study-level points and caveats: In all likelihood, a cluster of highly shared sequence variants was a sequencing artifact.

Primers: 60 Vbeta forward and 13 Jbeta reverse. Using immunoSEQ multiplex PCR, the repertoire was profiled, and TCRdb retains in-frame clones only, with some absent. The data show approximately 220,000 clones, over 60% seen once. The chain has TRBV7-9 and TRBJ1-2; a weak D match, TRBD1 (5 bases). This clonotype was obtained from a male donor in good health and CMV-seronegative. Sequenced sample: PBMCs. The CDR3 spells CASSRQFGYTF. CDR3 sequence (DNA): TGTGCCAGCAGCCGACAGTTCGGCTACACCTTC.